The clone carrying this TCR beta chain came up a few times. Its antigen remains unidentified. Individual cDNA molecules received unique molecular identifiers during library preparation. TCRdb re-analysed the 5' RACE reads in MiXCR, keeping a single row per CDR3 protein. The table shows about 58,000 distinct CDR3 sequences, with about 8% occurring only once. This record belongs to a study of early T cells in non-severe SARS-CoV-2 infection. Across the study: The authors sequenced bulk RNA from unsorted whole blood, leaving chains unpaired. Study-level results: VDJdb matching favored anti-spike CD8 responses, missing private and CD4 specificities.

Germline CDR1 and CDR2: SGHNT and YYREEE (reference sequence). The CDR3 contains 15 residues. The V gene end was trimmed by 4 bases and the J gene end by 4 bases; junction bases not matched to a gene: 6. The chain uses TRBV5-4 and TRBJ2-5; 11 bases fit TRBD1. The sequence was collected from an adult who was a healthcare worker with PCR-confirmed SARS-CoV-2 infection or an uninfected control (not recorded which). Source material: whole blood. This CDR3 reads CASSPRGQGVETQYF. The CDR3 DNA is TGTGCCAGCAGCCCGAGGGGACAGGGGGTAGAGACCCAGTACTTC.